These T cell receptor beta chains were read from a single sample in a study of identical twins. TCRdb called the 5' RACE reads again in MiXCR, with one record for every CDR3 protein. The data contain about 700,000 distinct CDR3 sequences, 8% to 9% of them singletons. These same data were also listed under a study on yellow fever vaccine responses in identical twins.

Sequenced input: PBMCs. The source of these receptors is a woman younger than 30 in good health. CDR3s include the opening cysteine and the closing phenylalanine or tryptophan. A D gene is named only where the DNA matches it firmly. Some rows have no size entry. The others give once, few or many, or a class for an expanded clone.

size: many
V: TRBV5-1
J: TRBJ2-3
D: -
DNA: TGCGCCAGCACCCCGTTGGGAGATCTAAGCACAGATACGCAGTATTTT
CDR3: CASTPLGDLSTDTQYF

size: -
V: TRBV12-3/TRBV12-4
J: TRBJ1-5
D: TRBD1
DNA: TGTGCCAGCAGCCGATACCCCAGGGGGACGCCCCAGCATTTT
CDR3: CASSRYPRGTPQHF

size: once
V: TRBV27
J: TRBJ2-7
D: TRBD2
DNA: TGTGCCAGCAGTCGCGGGGGGGCGTTCAGCTCCTACGAGCAGTACTTC
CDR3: CASSRGGAFSSYEQYF

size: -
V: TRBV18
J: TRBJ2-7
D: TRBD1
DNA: TGTGCCAGCTCACCGGGACAGGGGGCAGGCTACGAGCAGTACTTC
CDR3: CASSPGQGAGYEQYF

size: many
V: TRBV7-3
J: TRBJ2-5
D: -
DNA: TGTGCCAGCAGCCCAGAATTGGGGGAGACCCAGTACTTC
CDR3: CASSPELGETQYF

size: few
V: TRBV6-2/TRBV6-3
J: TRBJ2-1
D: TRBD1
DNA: TGTGCCAGCAGTTACGGACAGGACCACTACAATGAGCAGTTCTTC
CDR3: CASSYGQDHYNEQFF

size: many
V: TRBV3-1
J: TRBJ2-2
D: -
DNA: TGTGCCAGCAGCCGTAGGGGGGCCGTCGGGGAGCTGTTTTTT
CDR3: CASSRRGAVGELFF

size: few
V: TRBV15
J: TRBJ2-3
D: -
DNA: TGTGCCACCAGCAGGACTCTGGGGGTAGATACGCAGTATTTT
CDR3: CATSRTLGVDTQYF

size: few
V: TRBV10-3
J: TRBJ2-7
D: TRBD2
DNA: TGTGCCATCAGTGAGTCCTGGGGATTAGCGGGAGGGAATGACTACGAGCAGTACTTC
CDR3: CAISESWGLAGGNDYEQYF

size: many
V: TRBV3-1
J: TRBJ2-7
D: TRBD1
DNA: TGTGCCAGCAGCCGGGGACAGGCTGATGGCTACGAGCAGTACTTC
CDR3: CASSRGQADGYEQYF

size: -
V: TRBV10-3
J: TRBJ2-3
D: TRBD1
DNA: TGTGCCATCAGCATGGGACAGGGGGACACAGATACGCAGTATTTT
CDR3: CAISMGQGDTDTQYF

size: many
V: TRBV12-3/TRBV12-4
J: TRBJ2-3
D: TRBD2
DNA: TGTGCCAGCAGTTGGGGGGCAGCGGGGGGGCTCCCAGATACGCAGTATTTT
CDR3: CASSWGAAGGLPDTQYF

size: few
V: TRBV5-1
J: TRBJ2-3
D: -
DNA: TGCGCCAGCAGCTACAGTACCCCCGGGACCGGGAGCGCAGATACGCAGTATTTT
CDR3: CASSYSTPGTGSADTQYF

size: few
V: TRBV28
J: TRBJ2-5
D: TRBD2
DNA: TGTGCCAGCAACCAAGGAGGGACTAGCGGGATGGAGACCCAGTACTTC
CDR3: CASNQGGTSGMETQYF

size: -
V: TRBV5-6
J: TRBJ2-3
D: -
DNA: TGTGCCAGCAGCGGAGCAGGGCTAGTTAGCACAGATACGCAGTATTTT
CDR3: CASSGAGLVSTDTQYF

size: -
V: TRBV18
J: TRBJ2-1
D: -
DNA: TGTGCCAGCTCGACCGGGTGGGACTCCTACAATGAGCAGTTCTTC
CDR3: CASSTGWDSYNEQFF